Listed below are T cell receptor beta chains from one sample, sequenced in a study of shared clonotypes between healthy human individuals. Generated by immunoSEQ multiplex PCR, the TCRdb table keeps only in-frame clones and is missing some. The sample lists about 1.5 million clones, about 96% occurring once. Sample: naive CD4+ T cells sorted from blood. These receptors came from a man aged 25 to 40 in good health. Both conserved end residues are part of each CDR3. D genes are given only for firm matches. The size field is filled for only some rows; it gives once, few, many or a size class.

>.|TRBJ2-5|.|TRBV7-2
TGTGCCAGCAGCTCAACTAAAGAGACCCAGTACTTC
CASSSTKETQYF
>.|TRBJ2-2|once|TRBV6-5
TGTGCCAGCAGTTTTTGGGATAAGGGGACCGGGGAGCTGTTTTTT
CASSFWDKGTGELFF
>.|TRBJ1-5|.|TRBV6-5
TGTGCCAGCAGTTACTCAGGGAGTAGCAATCAGCCCCAGCATTTT
CASSYSGSSNQPQHF
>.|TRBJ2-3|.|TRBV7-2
TGTGCCAGCAGCCCTTCCCCGGCTGGAGATACGCAGTATTTT
CASSPSPAGDTQYF
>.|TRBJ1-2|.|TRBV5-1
TGCGCCAGCAGCTTGTTACGCCAGGGTAGCTATGGCTACACCTTC
CASSLLRQGSYGYTF
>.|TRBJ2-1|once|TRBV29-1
TGCAGCGTCGAACCCGGCCGGCGGGAGCAGTTCTTC
CSVEPGRREQFF
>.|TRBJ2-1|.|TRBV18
TGTGCCAGCTCACCAGGGACAAATGAGCAGTTCTTC
CASSPGTNEQFF
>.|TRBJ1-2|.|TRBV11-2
TGTGCCAGCAGCTTAAATACAGGGAATAATGGCTACACCTTC
CASSLNTGNNGYTF
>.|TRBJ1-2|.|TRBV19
TGTGCCAGTAGTAGAGCGACACTGGGCTACACCTTC
CASSRATLGYTF
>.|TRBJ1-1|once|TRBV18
TGTGCCAGCTCACCGGGGATGGGGGTCTACACTGAAGCTTTCTTT
CASSPGMGVYTEAFF
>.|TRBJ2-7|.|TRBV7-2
TGTGCCAGCAGCCGGGACCTCGGCGGGCGAGGCGACGAGCAGTACTTC
CASSRDLGGRGDEQYF
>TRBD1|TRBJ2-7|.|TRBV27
TGTGCCAGCAGTTTGTCACGAGGGGGCGCCTACGAGCAGTACTTC
CASSLSRGGAYEQYF
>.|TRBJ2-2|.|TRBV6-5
TGTGCCAGCGGCAGGGACTTCTCGGTCGGGGAGCTGTTTTTT
CASGRDFSVGELFF
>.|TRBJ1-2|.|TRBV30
TGTGCCTGGATCAGGACCTCAACTGGCTATGGCTACACCTTC
CAWIRTSTGYGYTF
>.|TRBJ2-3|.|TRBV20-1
TGCAGTGCTAGAATCGTGGATACGCAGTATTTT
CSARIVDTQYF
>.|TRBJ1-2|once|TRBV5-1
TGCGCCAGCAGTCCTCAGTTGACCTATGGCTACACCTTC
CASSPQLTYGYTF
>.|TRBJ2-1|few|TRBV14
TGTGCCAGCAGCTACTACAATGAGCAGTTCTTC
CASSYYNEQFF
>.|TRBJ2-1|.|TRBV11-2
TGTGCCAGCAGCCTGGGTAGGAACAATGAGCAGTTCTTC
CASSLGRNNEQFF
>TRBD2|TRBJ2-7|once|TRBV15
TGTGCCACCAGCAGAGGAAGAGGGCCTAGCGGGATATACGAGCAGTACTTC
CATSRGRGPSGIYEQYF
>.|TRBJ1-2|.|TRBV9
TGTGCCAGCAGCGCCGGGGTCTTGACTAACTATGGCTACACCTTC
CASSAGVLTNYGYTF
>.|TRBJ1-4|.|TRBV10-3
TGTGCCATCAGTGAGTCCGGGGTGGGTAATGAAAAACTGTTTTTT
CAISESGVGNEKLFF
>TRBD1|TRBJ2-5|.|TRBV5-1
TGCGCCAGCAGCCAGGGGGTGCAAGAGACCCAGTACTTC
CASSQGVQETQYF
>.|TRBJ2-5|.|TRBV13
TGTGCCAGCAGCCTCGGGGGACAGCCGTGGGAGACCCAGTACTTC
CASSLGGQPWETQYF
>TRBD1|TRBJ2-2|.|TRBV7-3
TGTGCCAGCAGCTTGCCCGGGACAGGAAACACCGGGGAGCTGTTTTTT
CASSLPGTGNTGELFF
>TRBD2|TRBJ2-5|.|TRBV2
TGTGCCAGCAGGGTCGCTAGCGGGAGGGCCTTAGAGACCCAGTACTTC
CASRVASGRALETQYF
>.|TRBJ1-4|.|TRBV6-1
TGTGCCAGCAGTGAGCAGGGACGGGAAAAACTGTTTTTT
CASSEQGREKLFF
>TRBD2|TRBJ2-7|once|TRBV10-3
TGTGCCATCAGATCTGGGACTAGCGGGTCCGAGCAGTACTTC
CAIRSGTSGSEQYF
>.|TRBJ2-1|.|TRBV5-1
TGCGCCAGCAGCTTGGCCGTATTAGATAGGCAGTTCTTC
CASSLAVLDRQFF
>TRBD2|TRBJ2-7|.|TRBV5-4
TGTGCCAGCAGCACTAGCGGGGTCGCCTACGAGCAGTACTTC
CASSTSGVAYEQYF
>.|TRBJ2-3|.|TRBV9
TGTGCCAGCAGCGTAGATCCGAAAGATACGCAGTATTTT
CASSVDPKDTQYF
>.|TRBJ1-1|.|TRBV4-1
TGCGCCAGCAGCCAAGGCCGGGGCAACACTGAAGCTTTCTTT
CASSQGRGNTEAFF
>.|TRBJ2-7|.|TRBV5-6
TGTGCCAGCAGCTCGCGCGGAGGGTACGAGCAGTACTTC
CASSSRGGYEQYF
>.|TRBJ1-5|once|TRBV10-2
TGCGCCAGCAGGGGGGACGGAGGAATGTATAGCAATCAGCCCCAGCATTTT
CASRGDGGMYSNQPQHF
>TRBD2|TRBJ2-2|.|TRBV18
TGTGCCAGCTCACCACGGGCAGCGGGAGGCAACACCGGGGAGCTGTTTTTT
CASSPRAAGGNTGELFF
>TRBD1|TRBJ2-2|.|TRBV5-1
TGCGCCAGCAGCTTCTCCCGGGACAGACTTACCGGGGAGCTGTTTTTT
CASSFSRDRLTGELFF
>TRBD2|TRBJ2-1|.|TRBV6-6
TGTGCCAGCAGCTACCCTACTAGCGATGAGCAGTTCTTC
CASSYPTSDEQFF
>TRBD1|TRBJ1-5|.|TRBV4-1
TGCGCCAGCAGCCAAGTATCCAATCTACAGGGGGGTGATCAGCCCCAGCATTTT
CASSQVSNLQGGDQPQHF
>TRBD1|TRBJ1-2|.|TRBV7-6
TGTGCCAGCAGCTTAGCGGGGCAGGGGGGATTTAACTATGGCTACACCTTC
CASSLAGQGGFNYGYTF
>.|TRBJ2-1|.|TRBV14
TGTGCCAGCAGCCACCGTTTACAGGCACCCCACCACAATGAGCAGTTCTTC
CASSHRLQAPHHNEQFF
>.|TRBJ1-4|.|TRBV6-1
TGTGCCAGCAGCAGCCGGGACAAGATGAGAGAAAAACTGTTTTTT
CASSSRDKMREKLFF
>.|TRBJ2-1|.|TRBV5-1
TGCGCCAGCAGCTTAGGAACAGGGCCCTACAATGAGCAGTTCTTC
CASSLGTGPYNEQFF
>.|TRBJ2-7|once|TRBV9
TGTGCCAGCAGCGTAGGGGAAGTCAGAGGGGGCTACGAGCAGTACTTC
CASSVGEVRGGYEQYF
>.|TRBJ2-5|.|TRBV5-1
TGCGCCAGCACCCCCGGGGCTACCCACCAGGAGACCCAGTACTTC
CASTPGATHQETQYF
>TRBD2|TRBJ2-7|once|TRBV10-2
TGCGCCAGCAGAGGGGCGGGGGAGGGACCCAACTCCTACGAGCAGTACTTC
CASRGAGEGPNSYEQYF
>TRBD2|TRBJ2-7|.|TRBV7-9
TGTGCCAGCTCCGGTGGGGGGGCCTACGAGCAGTACTTC
CASSGGGAYEQYF
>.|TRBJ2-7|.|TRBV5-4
TGTGCCAGCAGCACCCCGTCCCAAATGGGTGAGCAGTACTTC
CASSTPSQMGEQYF
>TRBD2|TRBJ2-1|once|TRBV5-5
TGTGCCAGCAGCTTGACTAGCGGGAGCTACAATGAGCAGTTCTTC
CASSLTSGSYNEQFF
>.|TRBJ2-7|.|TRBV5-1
TGCGCCAGCAGCTTGTTAGGGGGGGACAGAACCTACGAGCAGTACTTC
CASSLLGGDRTYEQYF
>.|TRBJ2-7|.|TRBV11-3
TGTGCCAGCAGCTTAATGAGTTCCGAGCAGTACTTC
CASSLMSSEQYF
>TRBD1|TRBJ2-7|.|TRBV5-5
TGTGCCAGCAGCGCGGGCGGGACAGGGGTTTACGAGCAGTACTTC
CASSAGGTGVYEQYF
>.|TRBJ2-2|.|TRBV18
TGTGCCAGCTCATCCGGGAGTCACACCGGGGAGCTGTTTTTT
CASSSGSHTGELFF